The 11 T cell receptor beta chains in this list originate from one sample, sequenced in a study of shared clonotypes between healthy human individuals (TCRdb year 2020). Library preparation was by the immunoSEQ multiplex PCR assay. TCRdb limited this immuneACCESS table to in-frame rearrangements with V and J called. A share of clones is missing; checked studies link under half to unresolved V genes, and the rest is unexplained. In all, the sample holds about 1,800,000 clones, and approximately 94% of those were seen once. 1.2% of the sample is in the top ten clones. CD8 naive samples were obtained by positive selection for CCR7 among CD45RO-negative cells, yielding a CD45RA+CCR7+ population from which TemRA cells were excluded. The sequenced sample consisted of naive CD8+ T cells sorted from blood. The label giving this sample's cell subset or site can be read as: CD45RA+CCR7+. All receptors derive from a man aged 18 to 29 in good health.

This rearrangement joins TRBV7-2 to TRBJ2-1, with TRBD2 matching over 12 bases. The CDR3 extends over 18 amino acids. Germline lookup yields CDR1 SGHTA and CDR2 FQGNSA. V was pared by 1 base and J by 4 bases, with 8 bases of the junction left unmatched. The CDR3 spells CASSLVFGGLAGYNEQFF. The DNA of the CDR3 is TGTGCCAGCAGCTTAGTTTTTGGGGGACTAGCGGGTTACAATGAGCAGTTCTTC.

This chain links TRBV6-5 with TRBJ2-7, with D unresolved. The CDR3 runs to 12 residues. V was pared by 8 bases and J by 0 bases, with 8 bases between. Germline V gene sequence: CDR1 MNHEY, CDR2 SVGAGI. The DNA for the CDR3 is TGTGCCAGCGGGCCTAGCTCCTACGAGCAGTACTTC. As protein: CASGPSSYEQYF.

The V call is TRBV5-1, the J call TRBJ1-5, with 9 bases lining up with TRBD1. Germline V gives CDR1 SGHRS, CDR2 YFSETQ. The V and J ends lost 4 bases and 6 bases, in that order; junction bases with no gene match: 8. CDR3 size: 15 residues. The CDR3 DNA is TGCGCCAGCAGCGCGGGACAGGGTAAGGTTCAGCCCCAGCATTTT. Amino acids: CASSAGQGKVQPQHF.

The chain employs TRBV29-1 and TRBJ1-2; D uncertain. Per the germline V gene, CDR1 is SQVTM and CDR2 is ANQGSEA. The V and J ends lost 2 bases and 4 bases respectively, with 8 bases between them. The CDR3 sequence is 12 residues long. In DNA form, the CDR3 reads TGCAGCGTTGAACTAGCCTCCTATGGCTACACCTTC. Protein sequence: CSVELASYGYTF.

V is TRBV14 and J is TRBJ1-6; D perhaps matches TRBD1 (6 bases). V was trimmed by 0 bases and J by 9 bases, leaving 18 bases between them. Germline CDR1 and CDR2: SGHDN and FVKESK. The CDR3 is made up of 17 amino acids. CDR3 residues: CASSQDVDRPGGSPLHF. The CDR3 DNA sequence: TGTGCCAGCAGCCAAGACGTTGACAGGCCCGGCGGTTCACCCCTCCACTTT.

This chain links TRBV13 with TRBJ2-4; no reliable D call. V dropped 3 bases and J dropped 0 bases, with 6 bases sitting between them. Germline V gives CDR1 PRHDT, CDR2 FYEKMQ (reference sequence). The CDR3 contains 14 residues. The CDR3 reads CASSLQQAKNIQYF. CDR3 sequence (DNA): TGTGCCAGCAGCTTGCAACAAGCCAAAAACATTCAGTACTTC.

This sequence joins TRBV28 and TRBJ2-7; D is unresolved. The CDR3 has 13 residues. The germline gives CDR1 MDHEN, CDR2 SYDVKM. Trimming pared 4 bases from V and 3 bases from J, leaving 10 bases between. The CDR3 nucleotides read TGTGCCAGCAGTTCCACGGGCGGCTACGAGCAGTACTTC. It yields the protein CASSSTGGYEQYF.

This chain links TRBV6-6 with TRBJ2-2, with D hard to call. Germline CDR1 and CDR2: MNHNY and SVGAGI (reference sequence). There are 13 residues in the CDR3. V was shortened by 8 bases and J by 3 bases, with 10 bases between the two germline ends. CDR3 DNA sequence: TGTGCCAGCTTTGGGGTTGACACCGGGGAGCTGTTTTTT. Translated, it gives CASFGVDTGELFF.

The rearrangement joins TRBV30 to TRBJ1-2, with 7 positions matching TRBD1. Germline assignment: CDR1 GTSNPN and CDR2 SVGIG (reference sequence). The CDR3 sequence is 13 residues long. The junction had 5 bases not matched to a gene; V was cut back by 2 bases and J by 5 bases. The CDR3 DNA sequence: TGTGCCTGGAGTACAGGGGAGCGGTATGGCTACACCTTC. Translated, it gives CAWSTGERYGYTF.

This clone was picked up a small number of times. The rearrangement links TRBV4-3 to TRBJ2-2; D uncertain. This CDR3 has 17 amino acids. Germline CDR1 reads LGHNA; CDR2 reads YSLEER. The ends were cut back, 1 base at V and 3 bases at J, with 15 bases in the middle. This CDR3 is CASSQVWASRDTGELFF. The CDR3 DNA sequence: TGCGCCAGCAGCCAAGTCTGGGCGTCCAGAGACACCGGGGAGCTGTTTTTT.

As to this clone: The sample carries other DNA sequences with the same CDR3. The V call is TRBV27, the J call TRBJ2-3; D uncertain. The CDR3 length is 13 residues. V shed 6 bases and J shed 6 bases, with 13 bases lying between them. Germline V gene sequence: CDR1 MNHEY, CDR2 SMNVEV (reference sequence). The CDR3 DNA reads TGTGCCAGCAGCTTAGTGCCGGTCGATACGCAGTATTTT. As protein: CASSLVPVDTQYF.